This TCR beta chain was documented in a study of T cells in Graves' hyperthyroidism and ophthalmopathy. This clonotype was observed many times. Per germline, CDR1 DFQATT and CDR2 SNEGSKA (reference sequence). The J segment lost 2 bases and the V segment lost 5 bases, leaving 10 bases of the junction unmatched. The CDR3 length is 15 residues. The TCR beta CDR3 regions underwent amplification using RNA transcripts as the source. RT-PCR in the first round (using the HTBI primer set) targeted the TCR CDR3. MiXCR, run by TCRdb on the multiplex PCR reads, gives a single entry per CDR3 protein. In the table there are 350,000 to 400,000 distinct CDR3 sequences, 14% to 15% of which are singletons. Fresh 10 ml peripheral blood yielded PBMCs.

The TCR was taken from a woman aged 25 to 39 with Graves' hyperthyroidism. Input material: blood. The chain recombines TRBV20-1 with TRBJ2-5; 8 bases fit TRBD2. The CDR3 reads CSAGRTSGRQETQYF. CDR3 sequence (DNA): TGCAGTGCTGGGCGCACTAGCGGCAGACAAGAGACCCAGTACTTC.